This TCR beta chain stems from a study of T cells in tuberculosis. The study's findings and limits: Cases with active tuberculosis were adults, while controls were adolescents.

Stated time point: new active TB diagnosis, blood taken before or within 7 days of starting treatment. Tuberculosis was confirmed by positive sputum smear and/or M. tuberculosis culture. Each donor contributed about 100,000 T cells on average, unsorted. Method: immunoSEQ multiplex PCR; TCRdb's copy keeps in-frame clones and lacks some. The profile shows 29,000 or so clones, under 95% of them singletons. Germline CDR1 LNHDA, CDR2 SQIVND (reference sequence). This CDR3 contains 13 residues. Trimming removed 5 bases at V and 7 bases at J, with 12 bases between. About this clone: Its matching antigen is unknown.

The source is an adult with tuberculosis. The sample was PBMCs, taken at tuberculosis diagnosis. The chain has TRBV19 and TRBJ2-1; possible D gene TRBD2, 6 bases. The DNA for the CDR3 is TGTGCCAGTAGTTTGGGGGGACGGAATGAGCAGTTCTTC. Translation gives CASSLGGRNEQFF.